The clone carrying this T cell receptor (beta chain) was observed a handful of times. As yet, its antigen is unknown. The data are from a study of T cell responses to AZD1222 COVID-19 vaccine. General study findings and limits: Possibly, clonal diversity was underestimated; donors were largely white British and included more females. CD4 TCRs linked to vaccination spanned spike, dominating at 160-218 and 743-854.

Trimming stripped 1 base from V and 10 bases from J, with 10 bases between. CDR1 and CDR2 (germline): MGHDK, SYGVNS. CDR3 size: 12 residues. Using immunoSEQ multiplex PCR, the repertoire was profiled, and TCRdb retains in-frame clones only, with some absent. In the table there are 80,000 or so clones, around 90% of which are singletons. The rearrangement links TRBV25-1 to TRBJ1-1; D may be TRBD1 (6 bases). The source material was peripheral blood, sampled on day 0 of AZD1222 vaccination. The TCR was taken from an adult in good health. The CDR3 here is CASSESVGAAFF. CDR3 sequence (DNA): TGTGCCAGCAGTGAATCAGTGGGGGCAGCTTTCTTT.